These 27 T cell receptor beta chains came from one sample sequenced in a study of beta chain features in type 1 diabetes. Their antigens are not known. Expressed TCRB transcripts were sequenced because the entire RNA isolate underwent reverse transcription. Sequencing used immunoSEQ multiplex PCR; TCRdb keeps in-frame clones, though not all of them. The table has 500,000 to 850,000 clones, roughly an eighth seen once. Overall study results and limits: TCRB CDR3s were moderately but significantly shorter in Type 1 diabetes patients in all four CD4+ subsets.

The sample comprised naive CD4+ T cells from blood. The receptors here all came from a man younger than 30 with type 1 diabetes.

The chain couples TRBV5-1 to TRBJ2-4; 7 bases are a match to TRBD1. The length of the CDR3 is 14 residues. Germline CDR1 reads SGHRS; CDR2 reads YFSETQ. The J segment lost 7 bases and the V segment lost 3 bases, leaving 7 bases of the junction unmatched. CDR3 sequence (DNA): TGCGCCAGCAGCTCTAGGGGGCTGGAGAACATTCAGTACTTC. It is translated as CASSSRGLENIQYF. The whole variable domain, remainder taken from reference TRBV5-1 and TRBJ2-4, is KAGVTQTPRYLIKTRGQQVTLSCSPISGHRSVSWYQQTPGQGLQFLFEYFSETQRNKGNFPGRFSGRQFSNSRSEMNVSTLELGDSALYLCASSSRGLENIQYFGAGTRLSVL.

This clone occurred a few times. The chain recombines TRBV7-2 with TRBJ1-3; no firm D call. From germline, CDR1 is SGHTA and CDR2 FQGNSA. The CDR3 loop spans 14 amino acids. V was shortened by 5 bases and J by 2 bases, with 10 bases between the two germline ends. The CDR3 nucleotides are TGTGCCAGCAGCGGCGGGGTTACTGGAAACACCATATATTTT. This translates into CASSGGVTGNTIYF.

This sequence joins TRBV30 and TRBJ2-7; no clear D. Between the trimmed V and J ends, which lost 7 bases and 3 bases, there was a span of 16 bases. Germline values: CDR1 GTSNPN, CDR2 SVGIG (reference sequence). CDR3 length: 13 amino acids. The chain's CDR3 is CASSPGPLYEQYF. The CDR3 DNA reads TGTGCCTCCTCCCCCGGACCCCTCTACGAGCAGTACTTC.

In this sample, this clone turned up a few times. The chain links TRBV19 to TRBJ2-7; a weak D match, TRBD1 (6 bases). Germline values: CDR1 LNHDA, CDR2 SQIVND (reference sequence). V shed 5 bases and J shed 3 bases, with 11 bases lying between them. This CDR3 spans 13 amino acids. DNA of the CDR3: TGTGCCAGTAGTCCTGGACAGAACTACGAGCAGTACTTC. The encoded protein is CASSPGQNYEQYF.

This clone has just a few counts. This sequence joins TRBV6-4 and TRBJ2-1, with D possibly TRBD2 on 6 matching bases. This CDR3 region has 16 residues. Germline V gives CDR1 MRHNA, CDR2 SNTAGT. The V end was cut by 0 bases, the J end by 2 bases, with 11 bases between. The CDR3 sequence is CASSDSGGTPYNEQFF. CDR3 DNA sequence: TGTGCCAGCAGTGACTCGGGCGGGACCCCCTACAATGAGCAGTTCTTC.

In its sample, this clone was seen a few times. The rearrangement links TRBV15 to TRBJ1-2; D remains ambiguous. The CDR3 totals 13 residues. The V gene's germline CDR1 is LNHNV and CDR2 YYDKDF (reference sequence). V was pared by 0 bases and J by 4 bases, with 6 bases between. The CDR3 DNA follows: TGTGCCACCAGCAGAGACGGGATCTATGGCTACACCTTC. Its translation: CATSRDGIYGYTF.

This clone appeared a few times. This rearrangement joins TRBV4-1 to TRBJ2-3, with 13 bases fitting TRBD2. The CDR3 is 17 residues long. Looked up from germline, CDR1 is MGHRA and CDR2 is YSYEKL. V gave up 1 base and J gave up 4 bases; unmatched junction bases: 5. CDR3 nucleotides: TGCGCCAGCAGCCAAGGGAGACTAGCGGGAGGTGCAGATACGCAGTATTTT. Encoded protein: CASSQGRLAGGADTQYF.

The V gene is TRBV5-1, the J gene TRBJ2-1; D gene uncertain. The CDR3 sequence is 15 residues long. V was clipped by 0 bases and J by 10 bases, with 17 bases between them. Germline V gives CDR1 SGHRS, CDR2 YFSETQ. The CDR3 DNA sequence: TGCGCCAGCAGCTTGGTGCGGCCGTCCAATTCGGAGCAGTTCTTC. The encoded protein is CASSLVRPSNSEQFF.

This clone has more than one count but fewer than ten. V gene TRBV10-3 combines with J gene TRBJ1-2; the D gene is possibly TRBD1 (5 bases). The V end lost 4 bases, the J end lost 7 bases, and 16 bases lay between the germline ends. The CDR3 runs to 14 residues. CDR1 is ENHRY, CDR2 SYGVKD, per germline. The CDR3 is CAISVETEMSGYTF. CDR3 in DNA: TGTGCCATCAGTGTGGAGACAGAAATGAGTGGCTACACCTTC.

The V and J genes are TRBV29-1 and TRBJ1-1, with 7 nucleotides matching TRBD1. Germline CDR1 reads SQVTM; CDR2 reads ANQGSEA. V shed 6 bases, J shed 2 bases, and the junction held 18 bases outside the gene matches. The CDR3 is made up of 17 amino acids. For the CDR3, the DNA is TGCAGCGTCGCGACAGGGACCACCCCAGCCTTTAACACTGAAGCTTTCTTT. Translation: CSVATGTTPAFNTEAFF.

The sample holds a few counts of this clone. V usage is TRBV15 and J usage is TRBJ2-5; TRBD1 might be the D (6 bases). Germline-derived CDR1 and CDR2 are LNHNV and YYDKDF (reference sequence). This CDR3 region has 15 residues. V gave up 0 bases and J gave up 5 bases, with 13 bases separating them. The CDR3 sequence: CATSRDDSGAETQYF. The DNA of the CDR3 is TGTGCCACCAGCAGAGACGATTCAGGGGCCGAGACCCAGTACTTC.

Concerning this clone: This sample also contains other DNA sequences that code for the same CDR3. The rearrangement joins TRBV2 to TRBJ2-2, with no clear D. The V gene's germline CDR1 is SNHLY and CDR2 FYNNEI. V lost 6 bases to trimming and J lost 4 bases, with 3 bases between them. The CDR3 sequence is 11 residues long. CDR3 in DNA: TGTGCCAGCAGCGCCACCGGGGAGCTGTTTTTT. This gives the protein CASSATGELFF.

The V and J genes are TRBV20-1 and TRBJ1-1; D is perhaps TRBD1 (6 bases). The CDR3 runs to 11 residues. CDR1 is DFQATT and CDR2 is SNEGSKA in the germline V gene (reference sequence). Written as DNA, the CDR3 is TGCACGACCAGGGGAAACACTGAAGCTTTCTTT. This sequence encodes CTTRGNTEAFF.

This clone was counted only a few times. V usage is TRBV29-1 and J usage is TRBJ2-6, with 8 nucleotides matching TRBD2. Trimming removed 7 bases from V and 0 bases from J; junction bases left unmatched: 2. The CDR3 totals 14 residues. Germline assignment: CDR1 SQVTM and CDR2 ANQGSEA. CDR3 coding DNA: TGCAGCGCCGGGAGGGGCTCTGGGGCCAACGTCCTGACTTTC. Translation: CSAGRGSGANVLTF.

This chain connects TRBV9 to TRBJ1-2, with 8 positions matching TRBD1. The CDR3 runs 18 residues. The trim removed 0 bases at V and 6 bases at J, leaving 16 bases unmatched. From germline, CDR1 is SGDLS and CDR2 YYNGEE. The DNA for the CDR3 is TGTGCCAGCAGCGTAGGAGGGGGGACAGGCCTTCGGAAGAATGGCTACACCTTC. It encodes CASSVGGGTGLRKNGYTF.

This clone has only a few counts. The V and J genes are TRBV7-2 and TRBJ2-7; 11 positions match TRBD2. This CDR3 has 15 residues. V lost 3 bases and J lost 2; bases outside the gene matches: 3. CDR1 is SGHTA, CDR2 FQGNSA, per germline. Written as DNA, the CDR3 is TGTGCCAGCAGCTTTTCGGGACTAGCGGCCTACGAGCAGTACTTC. This sequence encodes CASSFSGLAAYEQYF.

V is TRBV25-1 and J is TRBJ2-3; D uncertain. The V and J ends lost 3 bases and 4 bases respectively, with 11 bases between them. The CDR3 extends over 14 amino acids. Germline V CDR1 and CDR2: MGHDK, SYGVNS. In nucleotides, the CDR3 is TGTGCCAGCAGTGAGACAAGTGGCGCAGATACGCAGTATTTT. Residues: CASSETSGADTQYF.

The chain's CDR3 is CASTLAGQGTTNEKLFF. In nucleotides, the CDR3 is TGCGCCAGCACTCTTGCGGGACAGGGGACCACTAATGAAAAACTGTTTTTT. The J gene is TRBJ1-4, the V gene TRBV4-1, with TRBD1 matching over 10 bases. The CDR3 is 17 amino acids. V lost 7 bases to trimming and J lost 2 bases; unmatched junction nucleotides: 10. Looked up from germline, CDR1 is MGHRA and CDR2 is YSYEKL.

This chain connects TRBV4-3 to TRBJ1-6; 10 bases match TRBD1. CDR3 length: 18 residues. Looked up from germline, CDR1 is LGHNA and CDR2 is YSLEER. The ends lost 0 bases at V and 6 bases at J; junction bases unmatched: 8. The CDR3 DNA sequence: TGCGCCAGCAGCCAAGATCGGTCTCGGACAGGGGGTAATTCACCCCTCCACTTT. Translation gives CASSQDRSRTGGNSPLHF.

This chain joins TRBV7-3 and TRBJ2-3; D possibly corresponds to TRBD1 (6 bases). This CDR3 has 14 residues. Between the trimmed V and J ends, which lost 4 bases and 0 bases, there was a span of 8 bases. CDR1 and CDR2 (germline): SGHTA, FQGTGA. The chain's CDR3 is CASSSDSSTDTQYF. The CDR3, as DNA: TGTGCCAGCAGCTCGGACAGTAGCACAGATACGCAGTATTTT.

This clone was observed a few times. The chain combines TRBV11-2 with TRBJ2-1, with D perhaps matching TRBD2 (7 bases). Trimming removed 5 bases from V and 8 bases from J, with 25 bases in between. The CDR3 sequence is 17 residues long. In germline, CDR1 is SGHAT, CDR2 FQNNGV. Here the CDR3 reads CASSQGTTGGRGDEQFF. The CDR3 DNA reads TGTGCCAGCAGCCAAGGGACTACCGGGGGCCGAGGTGATGAGCAGTTCTTC.

The sample holds a few counts of this clone. V gene TRBV30 combines with J gene TRBJ2-2; D is unresolved. CDR3 length: 13 amino acids. V was clipped by 3 bases and J by 4 bases, with 9 bases between them. Germline CDR1 is GTSNPN and CDR2 is SVGIG (reference sequence). The chain's CDR3 is CAWRPASTGELFF. CDR3 DNA: TGTGCCTGGAGGCCAGCCAGCACCGGGGAGCTGTTTTTT. The full variable domain, rest sourced from reference TRBV30 and TRBJ2-2, is SQTIHQWPATLVQPVGSPLSLECTVEGTSNPNLYWYRQAAGRGLQLLFYSVGIGQISSEVPQNLSASRPQDRQFILSSKKLLLSDSGFYLCAWRPASTGELFFGEGSRLTVL.

The chain has TRBV30 and TRBJ2-5; D might be TRBD1 or TRBD2, each matching 5 bases. The CDR3 runs to 13 residues. Trimming shortened V by 2 bases and J by 5 bases, and 12 bases separated the two germline ends. Germline values: CDR1 GTSNPN, CDR2 SVGIG (reference sequence). The CDR3 here is CAWSTPGRETQYF. The CDR3 bases are TGTGCCTGGAGTACCCCGGGGCGGGAGACCCAGTACTTC.

The gene calls are TRBV27 and TRBJ2-1; a possible D gene is TRBD2 (5 bases). V was cut by 4 bases and J by 8 bases, with 15 bases left in between. Germline V lookup: CDR1 MNHEY, CDR2 SMNVEV (reference sequence). There are 14 residues in the CDR3. DNA of the CDR3: TGTGCCAGCAGTTCCCGATCTTATAGCGATGAGCAGTTCTTC. Its protein product is CASSSRSYSDEQFF.

There are a few counts of this clone. The chain couples TRBV6-5 to TRBJ2-7; D is ambiguous. From germline, CDR1 is MNHEY and CDR2 SVGAGI. V was cut by 2 bases and J by 2 bases, with 7 bases left in between. CDR3 length: 13 residues. DNA of the CDR3: TGTGCCAGCAGTTACCCCCTGGCCTACGAGCAGTACTTC. This sequence encodes CASSYPLAYEQYF.

The chain's CDR3 is CASSEPGEPNYGYTF. CDR3 bases: TGTGCCAGCAGTGAACCCGGAGAGCCTAACTATGGCTACACCTTC. The chain employs TRBV2 and TRBJ1-2; D is ambiguous. CDR3 length equals 15 residues. Trimming pared 2 bases from V and 0 bases from J, leaving 10 bases between. Germline CDR1 reads SNHLY; CDR2 reads FYNNEI.

This clone was seen only a few times. The chain is built from TRBV11-2 and TRBJ1-1, with 8 bases fitting TRBD1. Germline assignment: CDR1 SGHAT and CDR2 FQNNGV. The CDR3 covers 14 residues. The J segment lost 1 base and the V segment lost 10 bases, leaving 8 bases of the junction unmatched. This chain's CDR3 is CATRKGQENTEAFF. In DNA form, the CDR3 reads TGTGCCACCCGAAAGGGACAGGAGAACACTGAAGCTTTCTTT.